These T cell receptor beta chains were read from a single sample in a study of T cell responses to AZD1222 COVID-19 vaccine. Profiled with immunoSEQ multiplex PCR; TCRdb holds only in-frame clones, not every one. The table shows 120,000 to 150,000 clones, with approximately 90% occurring only once. Sequences were derived from peripheral blood, sampled on day 0 of MenACWY control vaccination. The source is an adult in good health. Both conserved end residues are part of each CDR3. The order of the fields is V gene, J gene, clone size, D gene, CDR3 DNA, CDR3 protein. A D gene is named only where the DNA matches it firmly. Clone size is given for some rows only: seen once, a few or many times, or a class if the clone is expanded.

V gene: TRBV19; J gene: TRBJ1-6; clone size: NA; D gene: NA; CDR3 DNA: TGTGCCAGTAGTGCCGGGGCAGGCCCCTATTCACCCCTCCACTTT; CDR3 protein: CASSAGAGPYSPLHF
V gene: TRBV19; J gene: TRBJ1-5; clone size: few; D gene: NA; CDR3 DNA: TGTGCCAGTAGTATACGGTCCGGGGGTCAGCCCCAGCATTTT; CDR3 protein: CASSIRSGGQPQHF
V gene: TRBV27; J gene: TRBJ1-5; clone size: NA; D gene: TRBD1; CDR3 DNA: TGTGCCAGCAGTAATGGACAGGGGCTGGGTCAGCCCCAGCATTTT; CDR3 protein: CASSNGQGLGQPQHF
V gene: TRBV3-1/TRBV3-2; J gene: TRBJ2-7; clone size: NA; D gene: TRBD1; CDR3 DNA: TGTGCCAGCAGCCAGGGACAGGGGGCTTTCTCCTACGAGCAGTACTTC; CDR3 protein: CASSQGQGAFSYEQYF
V gene: TRBV11-2; J gene: TRBJ1-5; clone size: NA; D gene: TRBD1; CDR3 DNA: TGTGCCAGCAGCTCGGTGACAGGGCGGAATCAGCCCCAGCATTTT; CDR3 protein: CASSSVTGRNQPQHF
V gene: TRBV27; J gene: TRBJ1-4; clone size: NA; D gene: TRBD1; CDR3 DNA: TGTGCCAGCAGTCTCGGACAGGGGAACGAAAAACTGTTTTTT; CDR3 protein: CASSLGQGNEKLFF
V gene: TRBV9; J gene: TRBJ2-1; clone size: NA; D gene: TRBD2; CDR3 DNA: TGTGCCAGCAGCGTAGCTGGGACTAGCGGAAACAATGAGCAGTTCTTC; CDR3 protein: CASSVAGTSGNNEQFF
V gene: TRBV5-1; J gene: TRBJ2-7; clone size: NA; D gene: TRBD1; CDR3 DNA: TGCGCCAGCAGCTTGGGTGGGACAGGTGCCTACGAGCAGTACTTC; CDR3 protein: CASSLGGTGAYEQYF
V gene: TRBV9; J gene: TRBJ2-5; clone size: NA; D gene: TRBD1; CDR3 DNA: TGTGCCAGCAGCCCCGGGACAGCCCAAGAGACCCAGTACTTC; CDR3 protein: CASSPGTAQETQYF
V gene: TRBV3-1/TRBV3-2; J gene: TRBJ2-3; clone size: NA; D gene: NA; CDR3 DNA: TGTGCCAGCAGCCAAGCCGATAGGACCAGAAACACAGATACGCAGTATTTT; CDR3 protein: CASSQADRTRNTDTQYF
V gene: TRBV11-3; J gene: TRBJ1-1; clone size: NA; D gene: NA; CDR3 DNA: TGTGCCAGCAGCCCTGGACCGAACACTGAAGCTTTCTTT; CDR3 protein: CASSPGPNTEAFF
V gene: TRBV7-9; J gene: TRBJ1-4; clone size: NA; D gene: NA; CDR3 DNA: TGTGCCAGCAGCTTAGGGGGGCGTTCTGAAAAACTGTTTTTT; CDR3 protein: CASSLGGRSEKLFF
V gene: TRBV5-1; J gene: TRBJ1-6; clone size: NA; D gene: TRBD1; CDR3 DNA: TGCGCCAGCAGCTTGGGGGACAGGAACTCACCCCTCCACTTT; CDR3 protein: CASSLGDRNSPLHF
V gene: TRBV24-1; J gene: TRBJ1-5; clone size: NA; D gene: NA; CDR3 DNA: TGTGCCACCAGTGCCCGGGGGAGGGATCAGCCCCAGCATTTT; CDR3 protein: CATSARGRDQPQHF
V gene: TRBV12-3/TRBV12-4; J gene: TRBJ1-1; clone size: NA; D gene: NA; CDR3 DNA: TGTGCCAGCAGTTTGGGGGGCAACACTGAAGCTTTCTTT; CDR3 protein: CASSLGGNTEAFF
V gene: TRBV10-3; J gene: TRBJ2-7; clone size: NA; D gene: NA; CDR3 DNA: TGTGCCATCTCCCGGACCAAAAACAGGGCCGTAAACCCCCCCTACGAGCAGTACTTC; CDR3 protein: CAISRTKNRAVNPPYEQYF
V gene: TRBV5-4; J gene: TRBJ2-7; clone size: NA; D gene: NA; CDR3 DNA: TGTGCCAGCAGCTTAACCCTCTTCGGCATGGGGGACGAGCAGTACTTC; CDR3 protein: CASSLTLFGMGDEQYF
V gene: TRBV18; J gene: TRBJ1-1; clone size: NA; D gene: TRBD1; CDR3 DNA: TGTGCCAGCTCGGCCGGAGGGGCAGGGGGAAACACTGAAGCTTTCTTT; CDR3 protein: CASSAGGAGGNTEAFF
V gene: TRBV6-1; J gene: TRBJ1-1; clone size: few; D gene: NA; CDR3 DNA: TGTGCCAGCAGTGAGAGGGATACTGAAGCTTTCTTT; CDR3 protein: CASSERDTEAFF
V gene: TRBV27; J gene: TRBJ2-2; clone size: once; D gene: TRBD2; CDR3 DNA: TGTGCCAGCAGTTTTGCGGGAGAGGGTACCGGGGAGCTGTTTTTT; CDR3 protein: CASSFAGEGTGELFF
V gene: TRBV6-5; J gene: TRBJ1-2; clone size: once; D gene: NA; CDR3 DNA: TGTGCCAGCAGTTACTTTCTCAGGGGCAACTATGGCTACACCTTC; CDR3 protein: CASSYFLRGNYGYTF
V gene: TRBV5-6; J gene: TRBJ2-7; clone size: NA; D gene: TRBD1; CDR3 DNA: TGTGCCAGCAGGTCCGGGACAGGGGGGTACGAGCAGTACTTC; CDR3 protein: CASRSGTGGYEQYF
V gene: TRBV7-9; J gene: TRBJ1-4; clone size: NA; D gene: TRBD1; CDR3 DNA: TGTGCCAGCAGCTCGGACAGGGGCAATGAAAAACTGTTTTTT; CDR3 protein: CASSSDRGNEKLFF
V gene: TRBV7-3; J gene: TRBJ1-1; clone size: NA; D gene: NA; CDR3 DNA: TGTGCCAGCAGCTTTAGTCCCATGAACACTGAAGCTTTCTTT; CDR3 protein: CASSFSPMNTEAFF
V gene: TRBV19; J gene: TRBJ2-1; clone size: NA; D gene: TRBD1; CDR3 DNA: TGTGCCAGTAGTATAGTGAGTCGAGGGACAGGGTTGTTCTTC; CDR3 protein: CASSIVSRGTGLFF
V gene: TRBV5-1; J gene: TRBJ1-6; clone size: NA; D gene: TRBD1; CDR3 DNA: TGCGCCAGCAAGACAGGGAACTCACCCCTCCACTTT; CDR3 protein: CASKTGNSPLHF
V gene: TRBV5-1; J gene: TRBJ2-7; clone size: once; D gene: TRBD1; CDR3 DNA: TGCGCCAGCAGCCCCCAGGGGGACGGCGAGCAGTACTTC; CDR3 protein: CASSPQGDGEQYF
V gene: TRBV29-1; J gene: TRBJ2-5; clone size: NA; D gene: NA; CDR3 DNA: TGCAGCGTTGAAAAACCAGCTTGGTACCAAGAGACCCAGTACTTC; CDR3 protein: CSVEKPAWYQETQYF
V gene: TRBV6-5; J gene: TRBJ2-5; clone size: NA; D gene: NA; CDR3 DNA: TGTGCCAGCAGTTACGGCGGGACTGGGGAGACCCAGTACTTC; CDR3 protein: CASSYGGTGETQYF
V gene: TRBV29-1; J gene: TRBJ1-1; clone size: NA; D gene: NA; CDR3 DNA: TGCAGCGGGGAGACAGAGTTGAACACTGAAGCTTTCTTT; CDR3 protein: CSGETELNTEAFF
V gene: TRBV6-1; J gene: TRBJ2-1; clone size: NA; D gene: NA; CDR3 DNA: TGTGCCAGCAGTGAATTGGATTACAGGAATGAGCAGTTCTTC; CDR3 protein: CASSELDYRNEQFF
V gene: TRBV21-1; J gene: TRBJ1-5; clone size: NA; D gene: NA; CDR3 DNA: TGTGCCAGCAGCGCGTTCAGGGACGGAGATCAGCCCCAGCATTTT; CDR3 protein: CASSAFRDGDQPQHF
V gene: TRBV19; J gene: TRBJ2-1; clone size: NA; D gene: TRBD2; CDR3 DNA: TGTGCCAGTAGTACAGCAAGGCGGGGGAACAATGAGCAGTTCTTC; CDR3 protein: CASSTARRGNNEQFF
V gene: TRBV19; J gene: TRBJ1-1; clone size: NA; D gene: NA; CDR3 DNA: TGTGCCACGCGGGACACCCGGGAGACTGAAGCTTTCTTT; CDR3 protein: CATRDTRETEAFF
V gene: TRBV7-8; J gene: TRBJ1-5; clone size: NA; D gene: NA; CDR3 DNA: TGTGCCAGCAGCTTAGTGGGTTATAGCAATCAGCCCCAGCATTTT; CDR3 protein: CASSLVGYSNQPQHF
V gene: TRBV18; J gene: TRBJ1-5; clone size: NA; D gene: NA; CDR3 DNA: TGTGCCAGCTCACACGGAGATAGGGTTGATAGCAATCAGCCCCAGCATTTT; CDR3 protein: CASSHGDRVDSNQPQHF
V gene: TRBV18; J gene: TRBJ1-1; clone size: NA; D gene: TRBD1; CDR3 DNA: TGTGCCAGCCGGTCGGGACAGCCGACTGAAGCTTTCTTT; CDR3 protein: CASRSGQPTEAFF
V gene: TRBV27; J gene: TRBJ1-1; clone size: NA; D gene: TRBD1; CDR3 DNA: TGTGCCAGCAGCCTACAGGGGAGTGACACTGAAGCTTTCTTT; CDR3 protein: CASSLQGSDTEAFF
V gene: TRBV7-6; J gene: TRBJ1-2; clone size: NA; D gene: TRBD1; CDR3 DNA: TGTGCCAGCAGCCCGCCGGGACAGAACTATGGCTACACCTTC; CDR3 protein: CASSPPGQNYGYTF
V gene: TRBV24-1; J gene: TRBJ1-2; clone size: once; D gene: NA; CDR3 DNA: TGTGCCACCAGTGATTCTGGACGGGACTATGGCTACACCTTC; CDR3 protein: CATSDSGRDYGYTF
V gene: TRBV30; J gene: TRBJ2-1; clone size: NA; D gene: TRBD2; CDR3 DNA: TGTGCCTGGGGGACTAGCGGGTACAATGAGCAGTTCTTC; CDR3 protein: CAWGTSGYNEQFF
V gene: TRBV2; J gene: TRBJ1-1; clone size: NA; D gene: NA; CDR3 DNA: TGTGCCAGCAGCCTAAAAACAAACACTGAAGCTTTCTTT; CDR3 protein: CASSLKTNTEAFF
V gene: TRBV7-2; J gene: TRBJ1-4; clone size: NA; D gene: TRBD1; CDR3 DNA: TGTGCCAGCAGCTTAGGGCCAGGGGGCACTAATGAAAAACTGTTTTTT; CDR3 protein: CASSLGPGGTNEKLFF
V gene: TRBV10-2; J gene: TRBJ1-5; clone size: few; D gene: NA; CDR3 DNA: TGCGCCAGCAGTGGAGGGAATCAGCCCCAGCATTTT; CDR3 protein: CASSGGNQPQHF
V gene: TRBV2; J gene: TRBJ1-3; clone size: NA; D gene: TRBD1; CDR3 DNA: TGTGCCAGCAGTGAAAACAGGGGCTCTGGAAACACCATATATTTT; CDR3 protein: CASSENRGSGNTIYF
V gene: TRBV12-3/TRBV12-4; J gene: TRBJ1-2; clone size: once; D gene: NA; CDR3 DNA: NA; CDR3 protein: CASSFGQGAQIAF
V gene: TRBV19; J gene: TRBJ1-1; clone size: NA; D gene: TRBD1; CDR3 DNA: TGTGCCAGTAGCCCCCGACAGGGGGGCAACACTGAAGCTTTCTTT; CDR3 protein: CASSPRQGGNTEAFF
V gene: TRBV27; J gene: TRBJ1-1; clone size: NA; D gene: NA; CDR3 DNA: TGTGCCAGCACTCCAGACAGGAAGGGAGCTGAAGCTTTCTTT; CDR3 protein: CASTPDRKGAEAFF
V gene: TRBV12-5; J gene: TRBJ1-2; clone size: once; D gene: NA; CDR3 DNA: TGTGCTAGTGGTTTACTCCTCGACGGGAGAGGTGGCTACACCTTC; CDR3 protein: CASGLLLDGRGGYTF
V gene: TRBV6-2/TRBV6-3; J gene: TRBJ2-1; clone size: NA; D gene: NA; CDR3 DNA: TGTGCCAGCAGTCCCTCGGAGAAGCAGTTCTTC; CDR3 protein: CASSPSEKQFF
V gene: TRBV11-2; J gene: TRBJ2-5; clone size: NA; D gene: NA; CDR3 DNA: TGTGCCAGCAGCCCCTGGGTAGGTCAGGGTCTGGAGACCCAGTACTTC; CDR3 protein: CASSPWVGQGLETQYF
V gene: TRBV14; J gene: TRBJ1-2; clone size: NA; D gene: NA; CDR3 DNA: TGTGCCAGCAGCCAAGAGTCATTCGGGGGGCGCGGTGGCTACACCTTC; CDR3 protein: CASSQESFGGRGGYTF
V gene: TRBV29-1; J gene: TRBJ1-5; clone size: NA; D gene: NA; CDR3 DNA: TGCAGCGTTGTCGGAAGCAATCAGCCCCAGCATTTT; CDR3 protein: CSVVGSNQPQHF
V gene: TRBV15; J gene: TRBJ2-1; clone size: NA; D gene: TRBD2; CDR3 DNA: TGTGCCACCAGCAGAGTGAGGACTAGCGGGGGAATCGAGCAGTTCTTC; CDR3 protein: CATSRVRTSGGIEQFF
V gene: TRBV12-3/TRBV12-4; J gene: TRBJ1-2; clone size: NA; D gene: NA; CDR3 DNA: TGTGCCAGCAGTACACATGCGCGCCATGGCTACACCTTC; CDR3 protein: CASSTHARHGYTF
V gene: TRBV3-1/TRBV3-2; J gene: TRBJ1-3; clone size: NA; D gene: NA; CDR3 DNA: TGTGCCAGCAGCCAACAGGGTTACTCTGGAAACACCATATATTTT; CDR3 protein: CASSQQGYSGNTIYF
V gene: TRBV28; J gene: TRBJ2-7; clone size: NA; D gene: TRBD1; CDR3 DNA: TGTGCCAGCAGTTATCCGGGACAGAGCTACGAGCAGTACTTC; CDR3 protein: CASSYPGQSYEQYF
V gene: TRBV28; J gene: TRBJ1-2; clone size: NA; D gene: NA; CDR3 DNA: TGTGCCAGCAGTTTCGCATCGGGCTATGGCTACACCTTC; CDR3 protein: CASSFASGYGYTF
V gene: TRBV4-1; J gene: TRBJ2-7; clone size: NA; D gene: NA; CDR3 DNA: TGCGCCAGCAGCCAAGGCGTCGGCGATCTCTACGAGCAGTACTTC; CDR3 protein: CASSQGVGDLYEQYF